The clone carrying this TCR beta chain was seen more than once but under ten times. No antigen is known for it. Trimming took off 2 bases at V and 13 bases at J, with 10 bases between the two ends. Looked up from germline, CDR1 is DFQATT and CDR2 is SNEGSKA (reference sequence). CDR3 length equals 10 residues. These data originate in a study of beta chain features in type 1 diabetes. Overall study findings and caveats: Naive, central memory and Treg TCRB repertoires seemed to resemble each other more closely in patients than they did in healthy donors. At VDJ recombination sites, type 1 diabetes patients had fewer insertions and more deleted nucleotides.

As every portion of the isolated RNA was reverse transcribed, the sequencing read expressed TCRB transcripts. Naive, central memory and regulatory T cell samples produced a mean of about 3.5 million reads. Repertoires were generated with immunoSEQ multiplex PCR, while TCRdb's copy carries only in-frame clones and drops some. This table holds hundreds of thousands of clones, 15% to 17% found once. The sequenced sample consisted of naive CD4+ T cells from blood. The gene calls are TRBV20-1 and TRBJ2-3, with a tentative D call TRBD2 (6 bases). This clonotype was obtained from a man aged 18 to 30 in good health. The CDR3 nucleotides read TGCAGTGCTAGAAGGGACTGGGAGTATTTT. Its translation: CSARRDWEYF.